Following are 25 T cell receptor beta chains from one sample sequenced in a study of cytomegalovirus exposure and HLA in healthy donors. TCRdb keeps only in-frame clones here, not all; method: immunoSEQ multiplex PCR. The sample holds about 74,000 clones, roughly 94% seen once. The sequenced sample was PBMCs. The receptors stem from a woman aged 18 to 35 in good health and CMV-seropositive.

This clone was detected once. The chain joins TRBV7-2 to TRBJ2-1, with 8 bases fitting TRBD2. V dropped 0 bases and J dropped 6; count of bases not matched to a gene: 7. Per the germline V gene, CDR1 is SGHTA and CDR2 is FQGNSA. The CDR3 is 16 residues long. CDR3 bases: TGTGCCAGCAGCTTAGCGTCCGGGAGGGGAAGCAATGAGCAGTTCTTC. Amino acids: CASSLASGRGSNEQFF. Full variable domain (missing parts from reference TRBV7-2 and TRBJ2-1): GAGVSQSPSNKVTEKGKDVELRCDPISGHTALYWYRQSLGQGLEFLIYFQGNSAPDKSGLPSDRFSAERTGGSVSTLTIQRTQQEDSAVYLCASSLASGRGSNEQFFGPGTRLTVL.

The V call is TRBV13, the J call TRBJ2-7; 8 bases line up with TRBD2. V dropped 5 bases and J dropped 0; count of bases not matched to a gene: 15. CDR3 length: 18 residues. Germline values: CDR1 PRHDT, CDR2 FYEKMQ (reference sequence). The CDR3 is CASSQMTPIAGSSYEQYF. Here the CDR3 DNA reads TGTGCCAGCAGCCAAATGACCCCCATAGCGGGAAGCTCCTACGAGCAGTACTTC.

By proportion, this clone is medium-sized (0.01 to 0.1%). The chain's CDR3 is CSVLDRGPYEQYF. CDR3 in DNA: TGCAGCGTCCTGGACAGGGGACCCTACGAGCAGTACTTC. This chain uses TRBV29-1 with TRBJ2-7; 9 bases map to TRBD1. CDR1 and CDR2 from the germline V gene are SQVTM and ANQGSEA. The CDR3 runs to 13 residues. J lost 2 bases, V lost 6 bases, and 5 bases had no gene match.

This chain connects TRBV4-3 to TRBJ1-2; the D is unclear. Germline V CDR1 and CDR2: LGHNA, YSLEER. The CDR3 covers 15 residues. The V gene lost 0 bases and the J gene lost 0 bases, with 8 bases spanning the gap. CDR3 sequence reads: CASSQDRATNYGYTF. The DNA of the CDR3 is TGCGCCAGCAGCCAAGATCGAGCAACTAACTATGGCTACACCTTC.

This clone was seen a single time. The junction shows a germline mismatch at one end, possibly a read error. The CDR3 protein is CASSATSGGALVF. CDR3 bases: TGTGCCAGCAGCGCGACTAGCGGGGGGGCCTTGGTCTTC. The J gene is TRBJ2-1, the V gene TRBV6-1; 14 bases agree with TRBD2. From germline, CDR1 is MNHNS and CDR2 SASEGT. CDR3 length equals 13 residues.

This chain joins TRBV11-2 and TRBJ1-1; TRBD1 matches at 7 bases. The CDR3 extends over 15 amino acids. The V segment lost 8 bases and the J segment 5 bases; nucleotides outside the gene matches: 14. Looked up from germline, CDR1 is SGHAT and CDR2 is FQNNGV. The CDR3 DNA reads TGTGCCAGCGCCGCCCTCAGGGGGTCTGGGACTGAAGCTTTCTTT. This encodes CASAALRGSGTEAFF.

This rearrangement joins TRBV5-1 to TRBJ2-5; TRBD2 agrees at 10 bases. This CDR3 has 15 amino acids. Germline loops: CDR1 SGHRS, CDR2 YFSETQ. The V segment lost 2 bases and the J segment 1 base; nucleotides outside the gene matches: 2. As DNA, the CDR3 is TGCGCCAGCAGCTTAGCGGGAGGGATCCAAGAGACCCAGTACTTC. It specifies CASSLAGGIQETQYF.

The rearrangement joins TRBV19 to TRBJ1-1; no clear D gene. V lost 8 bases and J 8 bases, leaving 15 bases between the germline ends. CDR3 length: 12 amino acids. Germline V gene lookup returns CDR1 LNHDA and CDR2 SQIVND (reference sequence). The CDR3 DNA sequence: TGTGCCAGTTCCTCGGGGTACCGCGAAGCTTTCTTT. This gives the protein CASSSGYREAFF. The full variable domain, with the rest looked up from reference TRBV19 and TRBJ1-1, is DGGITQSPKYLFRKEGQNVTLSCEQNLNHDAMYWYRQDPGQGLRLIYYSQIVNDFQKGDIAEGYSVSREKKESFPLTVTSAQKNPTAFYLCASSSGYREAFFGQGTRLTVV.

This clone was picked up one time. CDR3: CASSLGTSGRGEQFF. The CDR3 bases are TGTGCCAGCAGCTTAGGGACTAGCGGGAGGGGTGAGCAGTTCTTC. The V gene is TRBV13, the J gene TRBJ2-1; 14 nucleotides line up with TRBD2. With V trimmed by 0 bases and J by 9 bases, 1 base remained unmatched. The germline V gene has CDR1 PRHDT and CDR2 FYEKMQ (reference sequence). This CDR3 contains 15 residues. The full variable domain, rest sourced from reference TRBV13 and TRBJ2-1, is AAGVIQSPRHLIKEKRETATLKCYPIPRHDTVYWYQQGPGQDPQFLISFYEKMQSDKGSIPDRFSAQQFSDYHSELNMSSLELGDSALYFCASSLGTSGRGEQFFGPGTRLTVL.

The J gene is TRBJ1-1, the V gene TRBV27; tentatively, D is TRBD1 (5 bases). Germline-derived CDR1 and CDR2 are MNHEY and SMNVEV (reference sequence). Trimming took off 1 base at V and 3 bases at J, with 9 bases between the two ends. The CDR3 totals 14 residues. The CDR3 nucleotides are TGTGCCAGCAGTTTATTCGGGGGAGACACTGAAGCTTTCTTT. It yields the protein CASSLFGGDTEAFF.

The CDR3 DNA reads TGCGCCAGCAGCCAAGATCCTAGCGGGAGGAACTCCTACGAGCAGTACTTC. It codes for CASSQDPSGRNSYEQYF. The chain carries TRBV4-1 and TRBJ2-7; 11 bases align to TRBD2. CDR1 and CDR2 (germline): MGHRA, YSYEKL. The CDR3 is 17 residues long. V lost 0 bases and J lost 0; bases outside the gene matches: 4.

The chain recombines TRBV28 with TRBJ1-1, with D perhaps matching TRBD1 (5 bases). This CDR3 comprises 15 residues. The germline CDR1 and CDR2 sequences are MDHEN and SYDVKM. The V end was cut by 2 bases, the J end by 1 base, with 11 bases between. Written as DNA, the CDR3 is TGTGCCAGCAGTTTACCTGCAGGGTGGAACACTGAAGCTTTCTTT. It translates to CASSLPAGWNTEAFF.

V usage is TRBV7-9 and J usage is TRBJ1-2; no clear D gene. This CDR3 contains 13 residues. V was cut by 3 bases and J by 4 bases, with 9 bases left in between. Germline-derived CDR1 and CDR2 are SEHNR and FQNEAQ (reference sequence). The CDR3 region has the DNA TGTGCCAGCAGCTTGGAGCGCGCCTATGGCTACACCTTC. Its protein product is CASSLERAYGYTF.

The CDR3 DNA follows: TGTGCCAGCAGCCCCGACGGGGACGAGCAGTACTTC. Residues: CASSPDGDEQYF. The chain has TRBV4-2 and TRBJ2-7; D perhaps matches TRBD2 (5 bases). The germline CDR1 and CDR2 sequences are LGHNA and YNFKEQ. This CDR3 is 12 amino acids long. V lost 4 bases and J lost 5, with 9 bases in between.

The J gene is TRBJ1-1, the V gene TRBV7-3, with D hard to call. The germline V and J ends were trimmed by 1 base and 4 bases, with 7 bases remaining between them. Germline V lookup: CDR1 SGHTA, CDR2 FQGTGA. The CDR3 has 13 residues. This chain's CDR3 is CASSLIGGTEAFF. As DNA, the CDR3 is TGTGCCAGCAGCTTAATTGGAGGCACTGAAGCTTTCTTT.

The rearrangement uses TRBV27 and TRBJ1-2; 12 bases are shared with TRBD1. The ends lost 6 bases at V and 6 bases at J; junction bases unmatched: 5. Germline CDR1 reads MNHEY; CDR2 reads SMNVEV (reference sequence). The CDR3 spans 14 residues. The DNA of the CDR3 is TGTGCCAGCAGACTGGGACAGGGGGCGAATGGCTACACCTTC. Its translation: CASRLGQGANGYTF.

The gene calls are TRBV6-1 and TRBJ2-7; D not certain. Germline CDR1 is MNHNS and CDR2 is SASEGT. The CDR3 is made up of 13 amino acids. Trimming shortened V by 6 bases and J by 2 bases, and 11 bases separated the two germline ends. CDR3 protein: CASRLTLTYEQYF. CDR3 DNA: TGTGCCAGCAGATTGACACTGACCTACGAGCAGTACTTC.

The rearrangement uses TRBV11-2 and TRBJ2-7, with 10 positions matching TRBD2. The ends lost 4 bases at V and 4 bases at J; junction bases unmatched: 10. Germline V CDR1 and CDR2: SGHAT, FQNNGV. The CDR3 length is 16 residues. The CDR3 region is CASSSHEAGGRYEQYF. CDR3 DNA sequence: TGTGCCAGCAGCTCTCACGAAGCGGGAGGGCGTTACGAGCAGTACTTC.

The chain combines TRBV27 with TRBJ2-7; 7 bases match TRBD1. Germline lookup yields CDR1 MNHEY and CDR2 SMNVEV (reference sequence). Unmatched junction bases numbered 8, after V lost 2 bases and J lost 4 bases. The CDR3 sequence is 15 residues long. In DNA form, the CDR3 reads TGTGCCAGCAGTTTAGTAACAGGGGAGAAGTACGAGCAGTACTTC. Its translation: CASSLVTGEKYEQYF.

V gene TRBV5-1 combines with J gene TRBJ1-1, with 10 bases identical to TRBD1. This CDR3 has 15 residues. V was clipped by 4 bases and J by 4 bases; unmatched bases: 7. Germline assignment: CDR1 SGHRS and CDR2 YFSETQ. CDR3 DNA: TGCGCCAGCAGCCCCTCGGGACAGGGGTTCACTGAAGCTTTCTTT. This sequence encodes CASSPSGQGFTEAFF.

The chain uses TRBV4-3 and TRBJ1-1; the D gene is possibly TRBD1 (5 bases). V was shortened by 2 bases and J by 7 bases, with 23 bases between the two germline ends. The CDR3 sequence is 17 residues long. Germline loops: CDR1 LGHNA, CDR2 YSLEER. Here the CDR3 DNA reads TGCGCCAGCAGCCAATCAGGGATTGTGGGCGCGATGATTGAAGCTTTCTTT. Amino acids: CASSQSGIVGAMIEAFF.

This chain links TRBV7-6 with TRBJ1-1, with no clear D. The CDR3 spans 13 residues. The ends were cut back, 4 bases at V and 5 bases at J, with 11 bases in the middle. The germline V gene has CDR1 SGHVS and CDR2 FNYEAQ. In nucleotides, the CDR3 is TGTGCCAGCAGCTGGCGGGAGTCGACTGAAGCTTTCTTT. This translates into CASSWRESTEAFF.

The V and J genes are TRBV7-6 and TRBJ1-1; TRBD1 might be the D (6 bases). CDR1 SGHVS and CDR2 FNYEAQ come from the germline V gene. This CDR3 is built from 17 residues. The germline V and J ends were trimmed by 2 bases and 2 bases, with 18 bases remaining between them. CDR3 residues: CASSLWGRGGLNTEAFF. The CDR3 DNA reads as TGTGCCAGCAGCTTATGGGGGCGCGGGGGGCTTAACACTGAAGCTTTCTTT.

The sample holds one count of this clone. V is TRBV7-9 and J is TRBJ1-1; tentative D call: TRBD1 (6 bases). Germline V gene lookup returns CDR1 SEHNR and CDR2 FQNEAQ (reference sequence). V was cut by 4 bases and J by 0 bases, with 18 bases left in between. This CDR3 contains 17 residues. CDR3 sequence: CASSSRGGAALNTEAFF. CDR3 nucleotide sequence: TGTGCCAGCAGCTCAAGGGGGGGGGCAGCCCTGAACACTGAAGCTTTCTTT.

This rearrangement joins TRBV2 to TRBJ2-5, with TRBD1 identical over 9 bases. Matching the DNA end better, TRBJ2-7 makes the J call doubtful. Germline V gives CDR1 SNHLY, CDR2 FYNNEI. There are 15 residues in the CDR3. The chain's CDR3 is CASSEPGQGQNEQYF. Here the CDR3 DNA reads TGTGCCAGCAGCGAGCCGGGACAGGGACAGAACGAGCAGTACTTC.